These T cell receptor beta chains were read from a single sample in a study of blood T cell repertoires in COVID-19. Clones were sequenced by immunoSEQ multiplex PCR, and TCRdb holds only the in-frame ones, with some missing. The sample has 350,000 to 400,000 clones; 85% to 90% are singletons. Sequenced sample: PBMCs or T cells enriched from blood (not recorded which). Receptors were obtained from a man between 18 and 35 years old who had recovered from COVID-19. Both conserved end residues are part of each CDR3. A D gene is named only where the DNA matches it firmly. Rows give clone size only sometimes, using once, few, many, or a class for an expanded clone.

DNA	CDR3	size	J	V	D
TGTGCCAGCAGTGAGGCCCTTAGCGGGGGCTACACCTTC	CASSEALSGGYTF	-	TRBJ1-2	TRBV2	-
TGTGCCAGCGGGACAGGGAATCCCTTCGAGCAGTACTTC	CASGTGNPFEQYF	-	TRBJ2-7	TRBV6-5	TRBD1
TGTGCCAGCCCGAAGGGGGTGGCGGACACCTATGGCTACACCTTC	CASPKGVADTYGYTF	-	TRBJ1-2	TRBV2	-
TGTGCCAGCAGCCCCAGCGGACAGCAGTACTTC	CASSPSGQQYF	-	TRBJ2-7	TRBV9	-
TGTGCCAGCAGCCGTAACGGGGTCTACACCTTC	CASSRNGVYTF	-	TRBJ1-2	TRBV11-2	-
TGTGCCAGCAGCTTAGTGGCGGGGGCCTACAATGAGCAGTTCTTC	CASSLVAGAYNEQFF	-	TRBJ2-1	TRBV11-3	TRBD2
TGTGCCAGCAGCTCGGGGGAAGAGACCCAGTACTTC	CASSSGEETQYF	-	TRBJ2-5	TRBV13	-
TGTGCCAGCAGCCCAGAGGACGGGAGCTCCTACAATGAGCAGTTCTTC	CASSPEDGSSYNEQFF	-	TRBJ2-1	TRBV3-1/TRBV3-2	-
TGCGCCAGCAGCTTGGAACTAGCGGGGGCCACGAACACCGGGGAGCTGTTTTTT	CASSLELAGATNTGELFF	-	TRBJ2-2	TRBV5-1	TRBD2
TGCGCCAGCAGTCGACAGGAAAATGAAAAACTGTTTTTT	CASSRQENEKLFF	few	TRBJ1-4	TRBV10-2	-
TGTGCCAGCAGTTCCCGCTTTAGGGAGCGGGAGGGTACCGGGGAGCTGTTTTTT	CASSSRFREREGTGELFF	-	TRBJ2-2	TRBV27	TRBD2
TGTGCCAGCAGCCATTATGGACTATCAAGCTCCTACAATGAGCAGTTCTTC	CASSHYGLSSSYNEQFF	-	TRBJ2-1	TRBV14	-
TGTGCCAGTCACCGGGGAAATGAAAAACTGTTTTTT	CASHRGNEKLFF	-	TRBJ1-4	TRBV19	-
TGTGCCAGCAGCTGGGCCCCAGGGCACCATCGAGACACTGAAGCTTTCTTT	CASSWAPGHHRDTEAFF	-	TRBJ1-1	TRBV7-9	-
TGCGCCAGCAGCCAAATGGGACAGGGTGGTGAAAAACTGTTTTTT	CASSQMGQGGEKLFF	-	TRBJ1-4	TRBV4-1	TRBD1
TGTGCCAGCAGTTTACCCCGCGGGGGGACCCCTTCAAGTACGCAGTATTTT	CASSLPRGGTPSSTQYF	-	TRBJ2-3	TRBV28	TRBD2
TGCGCCAGCAGCTTGCCCCTCGAGGGGGCTGAAGCTTTCTTT	CASSLPLEGAEAFF	-	TRBJ1-1	TRBV5-1	-
TGTGCCAGCACTCCAGGGGTTAATAGCAATCAGCCCCAGCATTTT	CASTPGVNSNQPQHF	-	TRBJ1-5	TRBV9	-
TGCAGCGTAAAAGGGGTAATGAACACTGAAGCTTTCTTT	CSVKGVMNTEAFF	-	TRBJ1-1	TRBV29-1	-
TGTGCCAGCAGCCAGGGGACTACCCGCTCCTACAATGAGCAGTTCTTC	CASSQGTTRSYNEQFF	-	TRBJ2-1	TRBV4-2	TRBD2
TGTGCCACCAGTGGGGACGGGACAGGGGGATCCTACGAGCAGTACTTC	CATSGDGTGGSYEQYF	-	TRBJ2-7	TRBV24-1	TRBD1
TGTGCCAGTAGTCTTGGGACAGGGCGGGGGGAGCCCCAGCATTTT	CASSLGTGRGEPQHF	-	TRBJ1-5	TRBV19	TRBD1
TGTGCCAGCAGCAAGGACAGGGGTGATTATTCACCCCTCCACTTT	CASSKDRGDYSPLHF	-	TRBJ1-6	TRBV7-3	TRBD1
TGTGCCAGCAGATTCGGGGGCACAGATACGCAGTATTTT	CASRFGGTDTQYF	-	TRBJ2-3	TRBV6-5	-
TGCGCCAGCAGCCAAGTTCCTAGCGGCAGCACAGATACGCAGTATTTT	CASSQVPSGSTDTQYF	-	TRBJ2-3	TRBV4-1	TRBD2
TGCAGTGCTAATGAGATCGGCGAGCAGTACTTC	CSANEIGEQYF	-	TRBJ2-7	TRBV20-1	-
TGTGCCAGCAGCTTGGTCGTCTCAGGGATGAACACTGAAGCTTTCTTT	CASSLVVSGMNTEAFF	-	TRBJ1-1	TRBV5-8	-
TGTGCCAGCAGCCGAGAGGACAATTCACCTCTCCACTTT	CASSREDNSPLHF	-	TRBJ1-6	TRBV6-5	-
TGTGCCAGCAGTACCCCCCGGGACTATTACACCGGGGAGCTGTTTTTT	CASSTPRDYYTGELFF	-	TRBJ2-2	TRBV27	TRBD2
TGCGCCAGCAGCCGTGGAGAATCCTACGAGCAGTACTTC	CASSRGESYEQYF	-	TRBJ2-7	TRBV4-3	-
TGCGCCAGCAGCTTGGAAAAAGGGACAGGGTTTGACTATGGCTACACCTTC	CASSLEKGTGFDYGYTF	-	TRBJ1-2	TRBV5-1	TRBD1
TGTGCCAGCAGCCAAGATTATTGGCAGGGTTTAACTGAAGCTTTCTTT	CASSQDYWQGLTEAFF	-	TRBJ1-1	TRBV4-2	-
TGTGCCAGCTCGGAGGGACCTGGAAACACCATATATTTT	CASSEGPGNTIYF	-	TRBJ1-3	TRBV18	-
TGTGCCACCAGCAGAAACCCGGGACAGCAAGAGACCCAGTACTTC	CATSRNPGQQETQYF	-	TRBJ2-5	TRBV15	TRBD1
TGTGCCAGCAGGGCTCGCGGGGGGAACACTGAAGCTTTCTTT	CASRARGGNTEAFF	-	TRBJ1-1	TRBV2	-
TGTGCCAGCAGTCTCCAGGGGGCTAACTGGCAGTACTTC	CASSLQGANWQYF	-	TRBJ2-7	TRBV2	TRBD1
TGTGCCAGCAGTAAGCGGGAGAACACTGAAGCTTTCTTT	CASSKRENTEAFF	-	TRBJ1-1	TRBV27	-
TGTGCCAGTAGCACAGGACCCAACTATGGCTACACCTTC	CASSTGPNYGYTF	-	TRBJ1-2	TRBV19	-
TGTGCCAGCTGTCTTGCCGGGACAGGACCCTACGAGCAGTACTTC	CASCLAGTGPYEQYF	-	TRBJ2-7	TRBV27	TRBD1
TGTGCCTGGAACTCGGGGGGGACCGGGGAGCTGTTTTTT	CAWNSGGTGELFF	-	TRBJ2-2	TRBV30	TRBD2
TGTGCCAGCAGCCAAGTACCGCAGGGAGGCTACGAGCAGTACTTC	CASSQVPQGGYEQYF	-	TRBJ2-7	TRBV3-1/TRBV3-2	-
TGTGCCATCAGCGAGACAGCTACCTACGAGCAGTACTTC	CAISETATYEQYF	-	TRBJ2-7	TRBV10-3	-
TGTGCCACCAGTGGTCCGGGGTATGACTATGGCTACACCTTC	CATSGPGYDYGYTF	few	TRBJ1-2	TRBV24-1	-
TGTGCCACCAGTAAAGACCAAGCCCGGTCGGGAACTGAGCAGTTCTTC	CATSKDQARSGTEQFF	-	TRBJ2-1	TRBV24-1	-
TGTGCCAGCAGCCAGGCAGGGGGCGTCTACGAGCAGTACTTC	CASSQAGGVYEQYF	-	TRBJ2-7	TRBV3-1/TRBV3-2	TRBD1
TGTGCCAGCAGTCCAAGCGGGGGGGCGTACAATGAGCAGTTCTTC	CASSPSGGAYNEQFF	many	TRBJ2-1	TRBV6-5	TRBD2
TGCGCCAGCAGCACCGGGACAGGGGTTTATGGCTACACCTTC	CASSTGTGVYGYTF	-	TRBJ1-2	TRBV5-1	TRBD1
TGTGCCAGCAGCCCCCGGGTCTCGTCTGGGGCCAACGTCCTGACTTTC	CASSPRVSSGANVLTF	-	TRBJ2-6	TRBV7-2	-
TGTGCCAGCAGACTCCCACTAGCGGGGCAGGCAGATACGCAGTATTTT	CASRLPLAGQADTQYF	-	TRBJ2-3	TRBV28	TRBD2
TGTGCCAGCAGCTCCTTACCGGGGACAGGGCTCGAGCAGTACTTC	CASSSLPGTGLEQYF	-	TRBJ2-7	TRBV7-3	TRBD1